What follows describes a single T cell receptor (beta chain). The sample comes from a study of blood T cell repertoires in COVID-19. As for the study in general: Acute and convalescent COVID-19 specimens originated in the United States, Italy and Spain.

Only in-frame clones appear in the TCRdb table, and some are missing; sequencing was by immunoSEQ multiplex PCR. The sample lists some 100,000 clones, approximately 86% occurring once. Germline assignment: CDR1 SGHVS and CDR2 FQNEAQ. V shed 7 bases and J shed 7 bases, with 16 bases lying between them. The CDR3 has 13 amino acids. The sequenced sample consisted of peripheral blood. The sequence derives from a woman aged 55-75 years with acute or convalescent COVID-19. This rearrangement joins TRBV7-8 to TRBJ1-2, with D uncertain. CDR3 sequence reads: CASNLGGGFGYTF. The DNA of the CDR3 is TGTGCCAGCAACCTAGGTGGTGGGTTTGGCTACACCTTC.